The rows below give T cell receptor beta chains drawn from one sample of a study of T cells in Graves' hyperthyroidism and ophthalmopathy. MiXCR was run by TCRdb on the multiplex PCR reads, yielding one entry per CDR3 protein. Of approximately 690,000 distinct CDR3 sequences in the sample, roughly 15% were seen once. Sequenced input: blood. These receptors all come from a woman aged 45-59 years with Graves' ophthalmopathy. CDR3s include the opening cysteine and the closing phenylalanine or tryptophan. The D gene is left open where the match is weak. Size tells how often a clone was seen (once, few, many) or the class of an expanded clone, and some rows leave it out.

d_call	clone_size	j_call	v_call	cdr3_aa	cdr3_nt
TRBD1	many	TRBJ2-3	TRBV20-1	CSAVGTGGRTDTQYF	TGCAGTGCCGTCGGGACAGGGGGCCGCACAGATACGCAGTATTTT
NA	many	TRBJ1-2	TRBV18	CASSPFAHYGYTF	TGTGCCAGCTCACCCTTTGCCCACTATGGCTACACCTTC
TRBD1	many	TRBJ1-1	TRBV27	CASSLSNRGTTEAFF	TGTGCCAGCAGTTTAAGCAACAGGGGGACCACTGAAGCTTTCTTT
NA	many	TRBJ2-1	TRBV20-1	CSARIPQGGNEQFF	TGCAGTGCTAGAATACCCCAGGGTGGGAATGAGCAGTTCTTC
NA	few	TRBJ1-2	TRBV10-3	CAISESEQRTNYGYTF	TGTGCCATCAGTGAGTCGGAACAGCGAACTAACTATGGCTACACCTTC
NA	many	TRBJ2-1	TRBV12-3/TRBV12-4	CASSLFENEQFF	TGTGCCAGCAGTTTATTTGAGAATGAGCAGTTCTTC
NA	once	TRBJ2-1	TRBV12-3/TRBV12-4	CTSSAEFSYNEQFF	TGTACCAGCAGTGCAGAGTTCTCCTACAATGAGCAGTTCTTC
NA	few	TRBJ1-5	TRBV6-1	CASIARPSTYQPQHF	TGTGCCAGTATCGCAAGACCATCTACATATCAGCCCCAGCATTTT
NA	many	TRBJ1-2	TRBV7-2	CASSLGGLGYGYTF	TGTGCCAGCAGCTTAGGGGGACTGGGCTATGGCTACACCTTC
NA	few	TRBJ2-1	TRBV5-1	CASSFFGTDQNEQFF	TGCGCCAGCAGCTTTTTCGGGACGGATCAGAATGAGCAGTTCTTC
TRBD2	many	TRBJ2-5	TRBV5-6	CASSLAGRMGPQETQYF	TGTGCCAGCAGCTTGGCCGGGAGGATGGGTCCCCAAGAGACCCAGTACTTC
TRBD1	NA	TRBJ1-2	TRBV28	CASSPQGTANYGYTF	TGTGCCAGCTCACCACAAGGGACAGCTAACTATGGCTACACCTTC
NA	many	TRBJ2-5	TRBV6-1	CASRSTSSETQYF	TGTGCCAGCAGATCTACTAGTTCAGAGACCCAGTACTTC
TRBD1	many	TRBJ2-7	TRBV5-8	CASSLWDSSYEQYF	TGTGCCAGCAGCTTGTGGGACAGCTCCTACGAGCAGTACTTC
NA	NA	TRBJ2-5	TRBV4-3	CASSQDRPGETQYF	TGCGCCAGCAGCCAAGATCGGCCGGGGGAGACCCAGTACTTC
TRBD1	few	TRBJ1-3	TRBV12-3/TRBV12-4	CASRKGQGSGNTIYF	TGTGCCAGCAGGAAGGGACAGGGGTCTGGAAACACCATATATTTT
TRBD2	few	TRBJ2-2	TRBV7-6	CASSLAGAGTGELFF	TGTGCCAGCAGTCTAGCGGGAGCCGGCACCGGGGAGCTGTTTTTT
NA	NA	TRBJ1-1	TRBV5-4	CASSYSLPLTEAFF	TGTGCCAGCAGCTACAGCCTTCCTTTGACTGAAGCTTTCTTT
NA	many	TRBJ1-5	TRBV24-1	CATSEPLTPELNNQPQHF	TGTGCCACCAGTGAACCTCTTACCCCAGAGCTTAACAATCAGCCCCAGCATTTT
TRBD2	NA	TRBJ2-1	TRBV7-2	CASSMTSGGESSYNEQFF	TGTGCCAGCAGCATGACTAGCGGGGGAGAAAGCTCCTACAATGAGCAGTTCTTC
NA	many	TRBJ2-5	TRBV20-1	CSARVAGLETQYF	TGCAGTGCTAGAGTGGCGGGTTTAGAGACCCAGTACTTC
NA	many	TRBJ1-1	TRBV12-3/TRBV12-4	CASSRRTGEAFF	TGTGCCAGCAGTCGACGGACTGGTGAAGCTTTCTTT
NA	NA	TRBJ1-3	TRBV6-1	CASRGRDLTSSGNTIYF	TGTGCCAGCCGGGGCAGGGACCTTACCTCCTCTGGAAACACCATATATTTT
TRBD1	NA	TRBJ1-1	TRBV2	CATRQGNTEAFF	TGTGCCACCCGACAGGGAAACACTGAAGCTTTCTTT
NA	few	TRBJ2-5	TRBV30	CAWSLGLGGQETQYF	TGTGCCTGGAGTCTCGGTTTGGGTGGACAAGAGACCCAGTACTTC
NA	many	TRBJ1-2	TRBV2	CASIPRETPYGYTF	TGTGCCAGCATCCCTCGGGAGACACCCTATGGCTACACCTTC
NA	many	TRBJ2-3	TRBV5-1	CASSPPLPLGDTQYF	TGCGCCAGCAGCCCTCCGTTGCCCCTTGGAGATACGCAGTATTTT
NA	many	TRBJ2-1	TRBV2	CASRTSFEQFF	TGTGCCAGCAGAACTAGCTTCGAGCAGTTCTTC
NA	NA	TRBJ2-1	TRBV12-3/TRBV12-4	CASRDSDYNEQSF	TGTGCCAGCCGGGACTCAGACTACAATGAGCAGTCCTTC
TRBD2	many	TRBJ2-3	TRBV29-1	CSVGSSSGRAMTDTQYF	TGCAGCGTTGGTAGTTCTAGCGGGAGGGCCATGACAGATACGCAGTATTTT
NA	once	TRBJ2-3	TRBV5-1	CASSLIRAPPTDTQYF	TGCGCCAGCAGCTTAATTCGAGCCCCCCCCACAGATACGCAGTATTTT
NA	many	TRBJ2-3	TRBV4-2	CASSQVEGSTDTQYF	TGTGCCAGCAGCCAAGTCGAGGGGAGCACAGATACGCAGTATTTT
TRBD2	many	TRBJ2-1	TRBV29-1	CSVDPGLAGVNEQFF	TGCAGCGTTGACCCCGGACTAGCGGGAGTGAATGAGCAGTTCTTC
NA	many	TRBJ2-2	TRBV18	CASSPLGPSGTGELFF	TGTGCCAGCTCACCACTAGGGCCTTCAGGCACCGGGGAGCTGTTTTTT
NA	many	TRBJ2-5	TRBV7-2	CASSLNQGGEETQYF	TGTGCCAGCAGCCTGAATCAGGGGGGGGAAGAGACCCAGTACTTC
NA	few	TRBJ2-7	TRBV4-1	CASSQRLVGQGGGLPTGQYF	TGCGCCAGCAGCCAACGGCTGGTGGGGCAGGGAGGAGGACTCCCTACGGGACAGTACTTC
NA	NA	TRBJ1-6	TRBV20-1	CSARDREGPIRTGWSPLHF	TGCAGTGCTAGAGATCGTGAGGGGCCGATCCGTACAGGGTGGTCACCCCTCCACTTT
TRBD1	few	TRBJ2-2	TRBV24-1	CATSDLSGGPGELFF	TGTGCCACCAGTGATTTGTCAGGGGGCCCCGGGGAGCTGTTTTTT
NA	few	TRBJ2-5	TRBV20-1	CSARPPLGDRTQYF	TGCAGTGCTAGACCCCCTTTGGGGGATAGGACCCAGTACTTC
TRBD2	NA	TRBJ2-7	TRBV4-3	CASSQGGASGSSYEQYF	TGCGCCAGCAGCCAAGGGGGGGCTAGCGGGAGTTCCTACGAGCAGTACTTC
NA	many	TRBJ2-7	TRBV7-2	CASSLATAAYEQYF	TGTGCCAGCAGCTTAGCTACAGCGGCCTACGAGCAGTACTTC
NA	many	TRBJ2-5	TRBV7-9	CASILQGIVETQYF	TGTGCCAGCATCCTCCAGGGGATAGTAGAGACCCAGTACTTC
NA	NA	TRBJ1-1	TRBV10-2	CASSDASPEAFF	TGCGCCAGCAGTGATGCCAGCCCTGAAGCTTTCTTT
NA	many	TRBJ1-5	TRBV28	CASRTSGGGRGPQHF	TGTGCCAGCAGGACCAGTGGGGGGGGGAGGGGGCCCCAGCATTTT
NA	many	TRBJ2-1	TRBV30	CAWTPGAGPYNEQFF	TGTGCCTGGACCCCCGGGGCGGGACCCTACAATGAGCAGTTCTTC
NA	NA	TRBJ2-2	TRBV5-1	CASSLADGYTGELFF	TGCGCCAGCAGCTTGGCTGACGGATACACCGGGGAGCTGTTTTTT
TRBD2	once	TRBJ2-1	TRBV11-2	CASSLLGGTSGSVSEQFF	TGTGCCAGCAGCTTATTAGGTGGGACTAGCGGGAGTGTGAGTGAGCAGTTCTTC
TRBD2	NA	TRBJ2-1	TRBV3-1	CASSRTSGSGYEQFF	TGTGCCAGCAGCCGGACTAGCGGGAGTGGCTATGAGCAGTTCTTC
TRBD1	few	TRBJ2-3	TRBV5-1	CASSPTPGTGGTDTQYF	TGCGCCAGCAGCCCTACTCCCGGGACAGGGGGCACAGATACGCAGTATTTT
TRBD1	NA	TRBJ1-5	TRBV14	CASSKGGLQPQHF	TGTGCCAGCAGCAAAGGGGGCCTTCAGCCCCAGCATTTT
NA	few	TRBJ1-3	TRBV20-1	CSARDGATPGNTIYF	TGCAGTGCTAGAGATGGGGCTACCCCTGGAAACACCATATATTTT
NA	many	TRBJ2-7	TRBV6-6	CASSYRGTSRDEQYF	TGTGCCAGCAGTTACCGGGGGACCTCGAGAGACGAGCAGTACTTC
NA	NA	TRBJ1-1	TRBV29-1	CSVSVQEPEAFF	TGCAGCGTCTCCGTACAGGAGCCTGAAGCTTTCTTT
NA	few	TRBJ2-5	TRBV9	CASSANSGLGETQYF	TGTGCCAGCAGCGCAAATTCAGGTTTAGGGGAGACCCAGTACTTC
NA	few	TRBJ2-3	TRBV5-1	CASSPGAVFGDTQYF	TGCGCCAGCAGCCCGGGGGCGGTATTCGGGGATACGCAGTATTTT
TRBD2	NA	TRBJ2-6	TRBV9	CASSVATRSSGSSGANVLTF	TGTGCCAGCAGCGTAGCTACAAGGTCTAGCGGGAGTTCAGGGGCCAACGTCCTGACTTTC
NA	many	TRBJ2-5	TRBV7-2	CASSTDFSKETQYF	TGTGCCAGCAGTACGGACTTCTCAAAAGAGACCCAGTACTTC
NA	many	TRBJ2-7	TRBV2	CASSEARMGLYEQYF	TGTGCCAGCAGTGAAGCCCGGATGGGCTTATACGAGCAGTACTTC
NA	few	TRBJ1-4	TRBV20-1	CSARPVNGNEKLFF	TGCAGTGCTAGACCGGTTAATGGGAATGAAAAACTGTTTTTT
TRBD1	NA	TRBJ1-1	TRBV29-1	CSVESRQGIHTEAFF	TGCAGCGTTGAATCTCGACAGGGAATTCACACTGAAGCTTTCTTT